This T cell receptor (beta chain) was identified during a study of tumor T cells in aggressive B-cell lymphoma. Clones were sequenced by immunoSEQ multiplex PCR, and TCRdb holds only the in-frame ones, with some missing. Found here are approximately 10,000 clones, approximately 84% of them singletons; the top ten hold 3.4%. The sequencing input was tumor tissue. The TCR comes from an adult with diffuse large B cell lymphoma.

CDR3 nucleotide sequence: TGTGCCAGCAGCTTCACAGGGTTTGCAGATACGCAGTATTTT. Amino acids: CASSFTGFADTQYF. The genes are TRBV7-2 and TRBJ2-3; weak D call: TRBD1 (6 bases). Deletions cut 3 bases from V and 4 bases from J, with 11 bases between. Germline V gene sequence: CDR1 SGHTA, CDR2 FQGNSA. CDR3 size: 14 residues.